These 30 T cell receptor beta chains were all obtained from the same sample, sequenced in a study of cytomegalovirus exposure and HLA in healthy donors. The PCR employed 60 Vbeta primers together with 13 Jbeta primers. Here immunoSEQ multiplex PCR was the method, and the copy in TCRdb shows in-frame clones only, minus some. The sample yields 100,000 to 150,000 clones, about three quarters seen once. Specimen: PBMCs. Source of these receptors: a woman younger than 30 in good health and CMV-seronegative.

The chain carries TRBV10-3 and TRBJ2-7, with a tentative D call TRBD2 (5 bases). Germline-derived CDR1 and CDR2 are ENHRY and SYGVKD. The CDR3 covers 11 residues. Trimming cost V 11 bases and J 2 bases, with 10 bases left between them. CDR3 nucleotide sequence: TGTGCCTCCGGGGATACCTACGAGCAGTACTTC. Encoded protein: CASGDTYEQYF.

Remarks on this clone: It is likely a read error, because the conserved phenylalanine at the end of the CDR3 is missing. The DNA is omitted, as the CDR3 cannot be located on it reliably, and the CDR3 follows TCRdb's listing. The CDR3 loop is CASRATSGGCSI. This chain connects TRBV2 to TRBJ2-7; the table's D call TRBD2 went unverified against the DNA. Inclusive of both ends, the CDR3 amounts to 12 amino acids. Germline CDR1 is SNHLY and CDR2 is FYNNEI.

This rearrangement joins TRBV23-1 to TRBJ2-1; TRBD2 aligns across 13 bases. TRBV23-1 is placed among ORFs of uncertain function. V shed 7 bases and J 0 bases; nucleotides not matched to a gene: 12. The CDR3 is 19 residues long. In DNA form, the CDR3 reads TGCGCCAGCACCTCAAGAGGACTAGCGGGGGTAAGCTCCTACAATGAGCAGTTCTTC. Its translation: CASTSRGLAGVSSYNEQFF.

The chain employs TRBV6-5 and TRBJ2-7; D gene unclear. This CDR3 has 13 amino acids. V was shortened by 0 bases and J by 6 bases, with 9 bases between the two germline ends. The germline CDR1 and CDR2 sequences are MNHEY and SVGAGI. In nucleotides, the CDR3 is TGTGCCAGCAGTTACTCGAACACCCTCGAGCAGTACTTC. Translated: CASSYSNTLEQYF.

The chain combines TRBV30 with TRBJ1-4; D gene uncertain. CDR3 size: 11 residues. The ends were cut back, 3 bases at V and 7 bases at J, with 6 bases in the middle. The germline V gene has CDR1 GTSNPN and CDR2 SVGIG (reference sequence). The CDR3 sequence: CAWRRGEKLFF. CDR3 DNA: TGTGCCTGGAGGCGAGGTGAAAAACTGTTTTTT.

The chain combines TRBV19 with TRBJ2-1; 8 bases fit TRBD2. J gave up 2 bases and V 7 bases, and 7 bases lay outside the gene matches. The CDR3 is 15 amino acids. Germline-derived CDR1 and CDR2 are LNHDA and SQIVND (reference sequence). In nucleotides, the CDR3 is TGTGCCAGTAAAGCCTCTAGCGGGCCCTACAATGAGCAGTTCTTC. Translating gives CASKASSGPYNEQFF.

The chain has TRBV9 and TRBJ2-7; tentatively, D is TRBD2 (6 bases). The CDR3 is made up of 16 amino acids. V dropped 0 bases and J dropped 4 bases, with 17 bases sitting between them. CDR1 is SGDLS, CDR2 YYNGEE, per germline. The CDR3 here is CASSVALGEALYEQYF. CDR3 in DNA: TGTGCCAGCAGCGTAGCTTTGGGGGAGGCCCTTTACGAGCAGTACTTC.

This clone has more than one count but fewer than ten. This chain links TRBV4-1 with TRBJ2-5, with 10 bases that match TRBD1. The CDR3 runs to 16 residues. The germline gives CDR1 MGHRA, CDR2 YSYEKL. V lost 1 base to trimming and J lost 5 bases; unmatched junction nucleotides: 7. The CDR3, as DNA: TGCGCCAGCAGCCAAGGCTACGACAGGGGGCTTGAGACCCAGTACTTC. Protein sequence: CASSQGYDRGLETQYF.

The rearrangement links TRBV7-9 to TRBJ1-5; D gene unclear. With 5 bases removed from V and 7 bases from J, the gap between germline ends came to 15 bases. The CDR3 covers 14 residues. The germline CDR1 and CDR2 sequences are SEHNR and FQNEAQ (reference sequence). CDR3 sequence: CASSHEGFGQPQHF. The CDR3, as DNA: TGTGCCAGCAGCCACGAGGGCTTCGGGCAGCCCCAGCATTTT.

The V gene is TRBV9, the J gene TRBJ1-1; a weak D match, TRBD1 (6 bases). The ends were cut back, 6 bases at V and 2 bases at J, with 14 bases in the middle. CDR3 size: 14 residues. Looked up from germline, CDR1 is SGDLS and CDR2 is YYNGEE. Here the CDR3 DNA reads TGTGCCAGCAACCTACAGGGTACTAACACTGAAGCTTTCTTT. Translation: CASNLQGTNTEAFF.

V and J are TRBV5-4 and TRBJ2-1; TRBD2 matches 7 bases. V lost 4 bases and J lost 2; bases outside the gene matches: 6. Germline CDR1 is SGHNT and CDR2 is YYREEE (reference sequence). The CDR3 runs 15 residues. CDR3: CASSLSGIPYNEQFF. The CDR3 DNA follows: TGTGCCAGCAGCCTAAGCGGGATACCCTACAATGAGCAGTTCTTC.

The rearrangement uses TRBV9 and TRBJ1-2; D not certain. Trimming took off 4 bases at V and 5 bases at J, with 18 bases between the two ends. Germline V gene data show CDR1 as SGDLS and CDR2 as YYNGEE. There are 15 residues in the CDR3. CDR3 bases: TGTGCCAGCAGCCCCCTGGCGGGCGAAAGATATGGCTACACCTTC. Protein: CASSPLAGERYGYTF.

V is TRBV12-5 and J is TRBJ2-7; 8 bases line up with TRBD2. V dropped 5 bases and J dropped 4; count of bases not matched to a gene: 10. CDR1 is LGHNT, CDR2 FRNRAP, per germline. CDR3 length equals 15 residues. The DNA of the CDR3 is TGTGCTAGTGGTCCCCGGGAGGGCCGGGCGTACGAGCAGTACTTC. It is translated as CASGPREGRAYEQYF.

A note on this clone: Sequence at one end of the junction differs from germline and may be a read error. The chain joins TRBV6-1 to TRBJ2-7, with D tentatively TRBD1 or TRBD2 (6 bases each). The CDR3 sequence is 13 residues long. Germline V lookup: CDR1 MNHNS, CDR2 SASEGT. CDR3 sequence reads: CASSEGGRYEQYF. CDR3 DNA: TGTGCCAGCAGCGAAGGGGGGCGCTACGAGCAGTACTTC.

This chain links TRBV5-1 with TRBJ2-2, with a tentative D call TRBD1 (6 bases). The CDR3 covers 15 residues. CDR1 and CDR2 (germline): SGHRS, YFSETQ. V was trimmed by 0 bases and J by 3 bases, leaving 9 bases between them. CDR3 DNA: TGCGCCAGCAGCTTGGCACAGGGACACACCGGGGAGCTGTTTTTT. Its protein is CASSLAQGHTGELFF.

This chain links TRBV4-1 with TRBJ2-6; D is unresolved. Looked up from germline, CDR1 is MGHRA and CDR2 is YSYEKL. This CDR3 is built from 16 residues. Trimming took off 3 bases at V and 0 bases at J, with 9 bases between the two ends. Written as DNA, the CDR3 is TGCGCCAGCAGCCAGGCCCCCACCTCTGGGGCCAACGTCCTGACTTTC. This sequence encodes CASSQAPTSGANVLTF.

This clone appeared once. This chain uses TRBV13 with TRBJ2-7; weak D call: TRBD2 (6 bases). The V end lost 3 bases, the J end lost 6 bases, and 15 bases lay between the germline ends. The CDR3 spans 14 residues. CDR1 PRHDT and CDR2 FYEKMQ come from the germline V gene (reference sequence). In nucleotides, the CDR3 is TGTGCCAGCAGCTTCCGGGACTTCTCGGGCGAGCAGTACTTC. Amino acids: CASSFRDFSGEQYF.

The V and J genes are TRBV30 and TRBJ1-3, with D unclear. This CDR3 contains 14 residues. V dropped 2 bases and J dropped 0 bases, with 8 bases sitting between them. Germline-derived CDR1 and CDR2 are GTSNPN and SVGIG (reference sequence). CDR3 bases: TGTGCCTGGAGTATAGGGAGCTCTGGAAACACCATATATTTT. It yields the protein CAWSIGSSGNTIYF. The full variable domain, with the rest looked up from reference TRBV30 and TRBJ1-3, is SQTIHQWPATLVQPVGSPLSLECTVEGTSNPNLYWYRQAAGRGLQLLFYSVGIGQISSEVPQNLSASRPQDRQFILSSKKLLLSDSGFYLCAWSIGSSGNTIYFGEGSWLTVV.

CDR3 region: CASSPLAARAEDEQFF. The CDR3 DNA reads TGTGCCAGCAGTCCCTTAGCGGCCAGGGCCGAAGATGAGCAGTTCTTC. The chain is built from TRBV27 and TRBJ2-1; possible D gene TRBD2, 6 bases. Germline values: CDR1 MNHEY, CDR2 SMNVEV (reference sequence). V dropped 5 bases and J dropped 8 bases, with 22 bases sitting between them. The CDR3 consists of 16 residues.

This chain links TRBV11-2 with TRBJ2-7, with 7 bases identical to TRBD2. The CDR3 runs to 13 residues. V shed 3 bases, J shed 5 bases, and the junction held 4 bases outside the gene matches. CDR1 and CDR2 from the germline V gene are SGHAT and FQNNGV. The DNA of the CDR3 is TGTGCCAGCAGCTTGGGGCGGGAGAACGAGCAGTACTTC. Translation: CASSLGRENEQYF.

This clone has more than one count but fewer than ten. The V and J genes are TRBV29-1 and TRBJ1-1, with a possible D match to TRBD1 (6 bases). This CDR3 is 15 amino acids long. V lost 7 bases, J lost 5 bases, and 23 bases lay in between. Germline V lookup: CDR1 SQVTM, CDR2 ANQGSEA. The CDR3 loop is CSAEEQGLQGTEAFF. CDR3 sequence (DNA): TGCAGCGCTGAGGAACAGGGACTACAGGGAACTGAAGCTTTCTTT.

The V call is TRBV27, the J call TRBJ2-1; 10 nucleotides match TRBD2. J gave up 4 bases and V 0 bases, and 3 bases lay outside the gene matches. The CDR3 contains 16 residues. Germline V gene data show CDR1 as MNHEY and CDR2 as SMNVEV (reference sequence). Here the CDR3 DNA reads TGTGCCAGCAGTTTATCTGCTAGCGGGAGTTACAATGAGCAGTTCTTC. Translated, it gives CASSLSASGSYNEQFF.

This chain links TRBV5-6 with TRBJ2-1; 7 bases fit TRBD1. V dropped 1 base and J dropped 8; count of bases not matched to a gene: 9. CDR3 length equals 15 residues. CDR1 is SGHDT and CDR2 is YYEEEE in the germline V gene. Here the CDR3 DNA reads TGTGCCAGCAGCTTGAGTAGGGGGCAATACGATGAGCAGTTCTTC. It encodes CASSLSRGQYDEQFF.

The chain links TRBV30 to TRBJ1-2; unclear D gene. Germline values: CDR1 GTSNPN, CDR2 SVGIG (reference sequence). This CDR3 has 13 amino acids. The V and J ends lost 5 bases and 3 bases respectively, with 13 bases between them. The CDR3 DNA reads TGTGCCTGGGGGCAGCGGGCAGACTATGGCTACACCTTC. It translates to CAWGQRADYGYTF.

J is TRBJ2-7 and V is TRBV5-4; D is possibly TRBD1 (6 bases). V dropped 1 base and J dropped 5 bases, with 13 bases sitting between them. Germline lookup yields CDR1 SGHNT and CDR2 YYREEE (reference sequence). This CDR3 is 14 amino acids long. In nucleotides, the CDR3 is TGTGCCAGCAGCTTGATCGCACAGGGTAACGAGCAGTACTTC. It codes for CASSLIAQGNEQYF.

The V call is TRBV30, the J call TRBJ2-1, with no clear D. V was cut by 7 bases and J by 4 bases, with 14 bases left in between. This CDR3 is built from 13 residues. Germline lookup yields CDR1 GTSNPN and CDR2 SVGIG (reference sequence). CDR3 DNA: TGTGCCTACATTCCCCGATGGTACAATGAGCAGTTCTTC. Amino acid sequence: CAYIPRWYNEQFF.

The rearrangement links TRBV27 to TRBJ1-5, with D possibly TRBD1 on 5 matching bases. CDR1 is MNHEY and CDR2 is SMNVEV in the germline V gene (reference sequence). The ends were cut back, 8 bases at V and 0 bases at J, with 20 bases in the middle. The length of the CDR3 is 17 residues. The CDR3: CASSHSGGWDSNQPQHF. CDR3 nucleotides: TGTGCCAGCTCACACAGCGGGGGATGGGATAGCAATCAGCCCCAGCATTTT.

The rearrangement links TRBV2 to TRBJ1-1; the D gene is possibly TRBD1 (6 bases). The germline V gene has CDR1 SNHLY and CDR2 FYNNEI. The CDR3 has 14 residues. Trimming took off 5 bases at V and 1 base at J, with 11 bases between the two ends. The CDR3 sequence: CASSLQGRNTEAFF. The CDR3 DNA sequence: TGTGCCAGCAGTCTACAGGGACGGAACACTGAAGCTTTCTTT.

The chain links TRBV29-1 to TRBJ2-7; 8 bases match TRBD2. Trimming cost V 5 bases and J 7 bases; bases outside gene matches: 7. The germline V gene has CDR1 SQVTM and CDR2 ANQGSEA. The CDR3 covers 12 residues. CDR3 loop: CSVWAGGREQYF. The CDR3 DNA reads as TGCAGCGTTTGGGCGGGGGGTAGGGAGCAGTACTTC.

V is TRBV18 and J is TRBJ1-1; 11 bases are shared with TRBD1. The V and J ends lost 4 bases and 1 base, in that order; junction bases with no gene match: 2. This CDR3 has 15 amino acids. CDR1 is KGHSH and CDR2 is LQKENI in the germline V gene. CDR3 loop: CASSRGQGANTEAFF. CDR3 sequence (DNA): TGTGCCAGCTCACGAGGACAGGGGGCGAACACTGAAGCTTTCTTT.